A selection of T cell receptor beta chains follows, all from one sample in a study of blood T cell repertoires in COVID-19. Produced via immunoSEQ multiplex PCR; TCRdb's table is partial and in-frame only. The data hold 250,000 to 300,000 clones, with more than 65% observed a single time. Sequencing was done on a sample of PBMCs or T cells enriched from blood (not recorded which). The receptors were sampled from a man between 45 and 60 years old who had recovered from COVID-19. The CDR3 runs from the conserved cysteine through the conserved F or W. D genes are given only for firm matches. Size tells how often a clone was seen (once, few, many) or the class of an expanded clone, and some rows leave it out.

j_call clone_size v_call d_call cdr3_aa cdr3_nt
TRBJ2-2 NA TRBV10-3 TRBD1 CAISGDRGHTGELFF TGTGCCATCAGTGGGGACAGGGGTCACACCGGGGAGCTGTTTTTT
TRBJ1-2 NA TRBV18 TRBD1 CASSPDRGSTYGYTF TGTGCCAGCTCACCAGACAGGGGCAGCACCTATGGCTACACCTTC
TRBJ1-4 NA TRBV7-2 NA CASSLRQGEKLFF TGTGCCAGCAGCTTAAGGCAGGGAGAAAAACTGTTTTTT
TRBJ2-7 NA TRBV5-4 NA CASSSEGASLGLGQYF TGTGCCAGCAGCTCCGAGGGAGCGAGTTTGGGGTTGGGGCAGTACTTC
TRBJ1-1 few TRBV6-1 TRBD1 CASSEFGRTGEAFF TGTGCCAGCAGTGAATTCGGTCGGACAGGTGAAGCTTTCTTT
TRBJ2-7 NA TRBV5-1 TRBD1 CASSLGDRGFEQYF TGCGCCAGCAGCTTGGGGGACAGGGGGTTTGAGCAGTACTTC
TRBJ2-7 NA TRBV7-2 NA CASSLRTGDYEQYF TGTGCCAGCAGCTTGCGAACAGGAGACTACGAGCAGTACTTC
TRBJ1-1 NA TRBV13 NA CASSLSGNTEAFF TGTGCCAGCAGCTTATCGGGGAACACTGAAGCTTTCTTT
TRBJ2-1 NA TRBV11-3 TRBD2 CASSFVSGAYNEQFF TGTGCCAGCAGCTTCGTGAGCGGGGCCTACAATGAGCAGTTCTTC
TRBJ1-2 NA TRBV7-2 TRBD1 CASRPNLQGAYGYTF TGTGCCAGCAGGCCCAATTTACAGGGGGCCTATGGCTACACCTTC
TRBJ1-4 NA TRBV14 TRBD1 CASSQGSGTGEEKLFF TGTGCCAGCAGCCAAGGTTCCGGGACAGGGGAGGAAAAACTGTTTTTT
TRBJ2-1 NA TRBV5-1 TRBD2 CASSLGLAVHNEQFF TGCGCCAGCAGCTTGGGACTAGCGGTTCACAATGAGCAGTTCTTC
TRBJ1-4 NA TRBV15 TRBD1 CATSRRGQGASEKLFF TGTGCCACCAGCAGACGTGGACAGGGGGCGAGTGAAAAACTGTTTTTT
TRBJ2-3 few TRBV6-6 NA CASRPRVAGDTQYF TGTGCCAGCAGACCACGGGTTGCGGGGGATACGCAGTATTTT
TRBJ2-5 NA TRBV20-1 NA CSARPGETQYF TGCAGTGCTAGACCAGGGGAGACCCAGTACTTC
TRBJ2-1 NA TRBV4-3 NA CASSQDLASDPRQFF TGCGCCAGCAGCCAAGATCTGGCTAGCGACCCTAGGCAGTTCTTC
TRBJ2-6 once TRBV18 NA CASSPQGTGANVLTF TGTGCCAGCTCACCTCAGGGTACTGGGGCCAACGTCCTGACTTTC
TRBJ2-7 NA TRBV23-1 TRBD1 CASSLDRPSSYEQYF TGCGCCAGCAGCCTGGACAGGCCATCCTCCTACGAGCAGTACTTC
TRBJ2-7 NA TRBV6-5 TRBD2 CASSYATSGSHEQYF TGTGCCAGCAGTTATGCAACTAGCGGGAGCCACGAGCAGTACTTC
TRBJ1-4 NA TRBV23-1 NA CASSQCGGTRSTNEKLFF TGCGCCAGCAGTCAATGCGGCGGCACGCGCTCAACTAATGAAAAACTGTTTTTT
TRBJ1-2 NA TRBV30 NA CAWAAGGYTF TGTGCCTGGGCGGCGGGGGGCTACACCTTC
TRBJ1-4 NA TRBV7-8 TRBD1 CASSFPRDRGGRNEKLFF TGTGCCAGCAGCTTCCCCCGGGACAGGGGGGGCAGGAATGAAAAACTGTTTTTT
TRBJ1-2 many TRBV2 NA CASTEHGYTF TGTGCCAGCACGGAGCATGGCTACACCTTC
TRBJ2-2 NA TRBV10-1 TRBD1 CASSTGQGDTGELFF TGCGCCAGCAGCACGGGACAGGGGGACACCGGGGAGCTGTTTTTT
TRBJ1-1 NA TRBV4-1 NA CASSQTLQGVTNTEAFF TGCGCCAGCAGCCAAACCTTACAGGGAGTCACGAACACTGAAGCTTTCTTT
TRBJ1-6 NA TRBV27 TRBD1 CASSPGTGYSPLHF TGTGCCAGCAGTCCCGGGACAGGGTATTCACCCCTCCACTTT
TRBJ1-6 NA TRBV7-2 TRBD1 CASSLKGTDSPLHF TGTGCCAGCAGCTTAAAGGGGACAGATTCACCCCTCCACTTT
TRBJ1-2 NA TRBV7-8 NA CASSSRVEALSYGYTF TGTGCCAGCAGCTCCCGAGTGGAGGCGCTCAGCTATGGCTACACCTTC
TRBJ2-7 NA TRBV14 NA CASSQVRGSKSEQYF TGTGCCAGCAGCCAAGTAAGGGGGAGTAAGAGCGAGCAGTACTTC
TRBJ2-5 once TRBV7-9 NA CASSLAGGAETQYF TGTGCCAGCAGCTTAGCGGGCGGGGCAGAGACCCAGTACTTC
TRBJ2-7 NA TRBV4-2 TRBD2 CASSQEFRTSGTYEQYF TGTGCCAGCAGCCAAGAGTTTCGGACTAGCGGGACCTACGAGCAGTACTTC
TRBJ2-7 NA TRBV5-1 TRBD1 CASRPGTGPSYEQYF TGCGCCAGCAGGCCTGGGACAGGGCCCTCCTACGAGCAGTACTTC
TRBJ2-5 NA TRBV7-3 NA CASSLGGIGETQYF TGTGCCAGCAGCTTAGGCGGGATAGGGGAGACCCAGTACTTC
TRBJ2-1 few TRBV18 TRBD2 CASIPGLAAYNEQFF TGTGCCAGCATTCCGGGACTAGCCGCCTACAATGAGCAGTTCTTC
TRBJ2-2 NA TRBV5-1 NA CASSLKTGTGELFF TGCGCCAGCAGCTTAAAAACAGGGACCGGGGAGCTGTTTTTT
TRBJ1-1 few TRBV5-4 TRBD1 CASSSPGTVNTEAFF TGTGCCAGCAGCTCCCCGGGGACAGTGAACACTGAAGCTTTCTTT
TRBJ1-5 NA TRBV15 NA CATSLRIRAGNQPQHF TGTGCCACCAGCTTACGAATCAGGGCTGGCAATCAGCCCCAGCATTTT
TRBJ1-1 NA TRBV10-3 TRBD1 CAISESQTGWTEAFF TGTGCCATCAGTGAGTCTCAGACAGGGTGGACTGAAGCTTTCTTT
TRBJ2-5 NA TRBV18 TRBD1 CASSRPGTGQETQYF TGTGCCAGCTCACGGCCCGGGACAGGCCAAGAGACCCAGTACTTC
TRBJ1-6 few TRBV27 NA CASSFQQVNSPLHF TGTGCCAGCAGTTTCCAACAGGTGAATTCACCCCTCCACTTT
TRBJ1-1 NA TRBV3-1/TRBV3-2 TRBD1 CATQGQGEAFF TGTGCCACACAGGGGCAGGGGGAAGCTTTCTTT